The 32 T cell receptor beta chains below all came from one sample that was sequenced in a study of blood T cells in healthy people across ages (dated by TCRdb to between 2014 and 2017). The library was prepared using 5' RACE. These reads were obtained on an Illumina HiSeq 2500. A second PCR of roughly 6 to 11 cycles was run with a J-beta primer mix and a sample-barcoded 5' primer. TCRdb's own reprocessing of the public reads used fastp at Q25 and MiXCR and kept productive beta chains. Merged by CDR3 protein, the rows form single entries marked with the most common genes and DNA. In all, the sample holds roughly 800,000 distinct CDR3 sequences, and roughly 25% of those were seen once. 8% to 10% of the sample rests with the top ten. This same sample was also part of a study on T cells of mothers and their children.

Sequencing used blood. Receptors were obtained from a boy aged 5-17 years in good health.

The rearrangement uses TRBV18 and TRBJ1-2; maybe TRBD1 (5 bases). V lost 3 bases to trimming and J lost 4 bases, with 9 bases between them. This CDR3 region has 13 residues. Germline V gene sequence: CDR1 KGHSH, CDR2 LQKENI. The CDR3 region is CASSPSGSYGYTF. Here the CDR3 DNA reads TGTGCCAGCTCACCCTCAGGGAGCTATGGCTACACCTTC.

J is TRBJ2-5 and V is TRBV20-1, with TRBD2 matching 7 bases. The assigned J gene may be wrong: the sequence end matches TRBJ2-1 better. This CDR3 contains 13 residues. Per the germline V gene, CDR1 is DFQATT and CDR2 is SNEGSKA (reference sequence). CDR3: CSAREGGVDEQFF. The CDR3 DNA sequence: TGCAGTGCTAGAGAGGGAGGGGTGGATGAGCAGTTCTTC.

The sample holds a few counts of this clonotype. V and J are TRBV3-1 and TRBJ2-1; D uncertain. The DNA end lines up better with TRBJ2-5; the J call may be wrong. This CDR3 comprises 16 residues. Germline-derived CDR1 and CDR2 are LGHDT and YNNKEL (reference sequence). The CDR3 is CASSQEAPIRGETQYF. CDR3 nucleotides: TGTGCCAGCAGCCAAGAGGCTCCTATTAGAGGAGAGACCCAGTACTTC.

The J gene is TRBJ1-2, the V gene TRBV20-1; possible D gene TRBD1, 6 bases. Trimming shortened V by 0 bases and J by 0 bases, and 17 bases separated the two germline ends. The CDR3 spans 17 residues. The germline V gene encodes CDR1 DFQATT and CDR2 SNEGSKA (reference sequence). CDR3 protein: CSARDAGTPKANYGYTF. DNA for the CDR3: TGCAGTGCTAGAGACGCCGGGACACCAAAAGCTAACTATGGCTACACCTTC.

This chain links TRBV25-1 with TRBJ1-1; D not resolved. Germline V CDR1 and CDR2: MGHDK, SYGVNS. Trimming stripped 4 bases from V and 8 bases from J, with 14 bases between. The CDR3 covers 13 residues. CDR3 bases: TGTGCCAGCAGTGGACGGAAGAAAACCGAAGCTTTCTTT. Translating it yields CASSGRKKTEAFF. The full variable domain, its missing parts supplied by reference TRBV25-1 and TRBJ1-1, is EADIYQTPRYLVIGTGKKITLECSQTMGHDKMYWYQQDPGMELHLIHYSYGVNSTEKGDLSSESTVSRIRTEHFPLTLESARPSHTSQYLCASSGRKKTEAFFGQGTRLTVV.

The rearrangement joins TRBV7-3 to TRBJ1-1; D remains unclear. The CDR3 is 13 amino acids. The V end lost 2 bases, the J end lost 5 bases, and 9 bases lay between the germline ends. Germline V gene data show CDR1 as SGHTA and CDR2 as FQGTGA. The chain's CDR3 is CASSLLHRTEAFF. As DNA, the CDR3 is TGTGCCAGCAGCTTACTTCACCGGACTGAAGCTTTCTTT.

This clonotype has more than one count but fewer than ten. V is TRBV28 and J is TRBJ2-4, with 7 bases identical to TRBD1. J was trimmed by 5 bases and V by 8 bases; bases with no gene match: 15. CDR3 length equals 16 residues. CDR1 and CDR2 from the germline V gene are MDHEN and SYDVKM. The CDR3: CASSSNTHQGENIQYF. The CDR3 DNA reads as TGTGCCAGCTCGTCCAACACACATCAGGGGGAAAACATTCAGTACTTC.

The chain recombines TRBV12-5 with TRBJ1-6; 10 positions match TRBD1. J was trimmed by 10 bases and V by 1 base; bases with no gene match: 7. The germline CDR1 and CDR2 sequences are LGHNT and FRNRAP. The CDR3 consists of 16 residues. CDR3 amino acids: CASGLGPGQGWSPLHF. Here the CDR3 DNA reads TGTGCTAGTGGTTTGGGTCCGGGACAGGGGTGGTCACCCCTCCACTTT. Supplemented by reference TRBV12-5 and TRBJ1-6, the full variable domain reads DARVTQTPRHKVTEMGQEVTMRCQPILGHNTVFWYRQTMMQGLELLAYFRNRAPLDDSGMPKDRFSAEMPDATLATLKIQPSEPRDSAVYFCASGLGPGQGWSPLHFGNGTRLTVT.

Only a few counts were recorded for this clonotype. The CDR3 DNA follows: TGTGCCAGCAGTTACCTAGAAGGGACACTGTACTTC. It encodes CASSYLEGTLYF. This chain links TRBV6-2 or TRBV6-3 with TRBJ2-4; tentative D call: TRBD1 (6 bases). The CDR3 is made up of 12 amino acids. CDR1 is MNHEY and CDR2 is SVGEGT in the germline V gene. V was shortened by 2 bases and J by 15 bases, with 14 bases between the two germline ends.

The V gene is TRBV18, the J gene TRBJ2-5; perhaps TRBD1 as D (5 bases). From germline, CDR1 is KGHSH and CDR2 LQKENI. The CDR3 spans 14 residues. The V end lost 3 bases, the J end lost 5 bases, and 13 bases lay between the germline ends. CDR3 in DNA: TGTGCCAGCTCACCCTCTCCAGGGATGGAGACCCAGTACTTC. Amino acids: CASSPSPGMETQYF.

The chain joins TRBV27 to TRBJ2-7; 11 nucleotides line up with TRBD1. Germline V CDR1 and CDR2: MNHEY, SMNVEV (reference sequence). Germline trimming cut 0 bases from V and 6 bases from J; bases unmatched to any gene: 4. The CDR3 is made up of 15 amino acids. The CDR3 loop reads CASSLSGQGASEQYF. The CDR3 nucleotides read TGTGCCAGCAGTTTATCCGGACAGGGGGCGAGCGAGCAGTACTTC.

For the CDR3, the DNA is TGTGCCAGCAGCCCATCCACCGGGACTAAGCAAGAGACCCAGTACTTC. Translation: CASSPSTGTKQETQYF. The rearrangement links TRBV11-2 to TRBJ2-5, with 7 nucleotides matching TRBD2. The CDR3 covers 16 residues. The germline V gene has CDR1 SGHAT and CDR2 FQNNGV. V shed 5 bases and J 2 bases; nucleotides not matched to a gene: 11.

This sequence joins TRBV20-1 and TRBJ2-1; D is perhaps TRBD2 (6 bases). Per germline, CDR1 DFQATT and CDR2 SNEGSKA (reference sequence). V was cut by 6 bases and J by 2 bases, with 11 bases left in between. This CDR3 comprises 13 residues. The CDR3: CSADKRAYNEQFF. DNA for the CDR3: TGCAGTGCCGACAAGCGGGCCTACAATGAGCAGTTCTTC.

The rearrangement uses TRBV6-5 and TRBJ2-5; 7 bases align to TRBD1. Per the germline V gene, CDR1 is MNHEY and CDR2 is SVGAGI. This CDR3 spans 13 amino acids. The V segment lost 6 bases and the J segment 7 bases; nucleotides outside the gene matches: 8. The CDR3 bases are TGTGCCAGCAGCCCCCGACAGGGTGGGACCCAGTACTTC. Translated: CASSPRQGGTQYF.

This rearrangement joins TRBV12-3 or TRBV12-4 to TRBJ2-7, with unresolved D. The V end was cut by 6 bases, the J end by 5 bases, with 14 bases between. This CDR3 region has 13 residues. CDR3: CASSQKLSHEQYF. The CDR3 DNA is TGTGCCAGCAGCCAGAAGCTTTCCCACGAGCAGTACTTC.

The CDR3 nucleotides are TGTGCCAGCAGCCGCCGGGACAGGGGGCATGAGGAAAAACTGTTTTTT. Translating it yields CASSRRDRGHEEKLFF. This sequence joins TRBV5-6 and TRBJ1-4, with 12 bases aligning to TRBD1. Trimming took 4 bases from V and 8 from J; bases not matched to a gene: 9. This CDR3 has 16 residues. Germline CDR1 SGHDT, CDR2 YYEEEE.

This clonotype has just a few counts. The chain recombines TRBV2 with TRBJ2-5; either TRBD1 or TRBD2 may fit D (6 bases each). The J call may be mistaken, given a closer DNA end match to TRBJ2-7. The CDR3 has 13 residues. Germline V gives CDR1 SNHLY, CDR2 FYNNEI. CDR3 sequence: CASSGGALGEQYF. Here the CDR3 DNA reads TGTGCCAGCAGTGGGGGGGCGCTGGGCGAGCAGTACTTC.

This clonotype was picked up a small number of times. The rearrangement links TRBV11-3 to TRBJ2-1; D is unclear. Germline CDR1 is SGHNT and CDR2 is YENEEA. V was pared by 0 bases and J by 8 bases, with 14 bases between. CDR3 size: 15 residues. The CDR3 reads CASSLDLPGRDEQFF. In DNA form, the CDR3 reads TGTGCCAGCAGCTTAGACCTGCCCGGCCGGGATGAGCAGTTCTTC.

J is TRBJ2-3 and V is TRBV2; 7 bases fit TRBD1. The trim removed 8 bases at V and 3 bases at J, leaving 14 bases unmatched. This CDR3 is built from 16 residues. Per germline, CDR1 SNHLY and CDR2 FYNNEI. The CDR3 DNA is TGTGCCAGCGGCTACCCCAGGGGGTCAGGAACAGATACGCAGTATTTT. Encoded protein: CASGYPRGSGTDTQYF.

The chain is built from TRBV4-2 and TRBJ2-7, with D perhaps matching TRBD1 (5 bases). V shed 0 bases and J shed 3 bases, with 21 bases lying between them. The CDR3 length is 18 residues. The germline gives CDR1 LGHNA, CDR2 YNFKEQ. DNA for the CDR3: TGTGCCAGCAGCCAAGATTTTATTAAGGGGCCGGAGCGCTACGAGCAGTACTTC. Translation: CASSQDFIKGPERYEQYF.

V gene TRBV9 combines with J gene TRBJ2-1, with D tentatively TRBD2 (6 bases). The length of the CDR3 is 14 residues. Trimming removed 0 bases at V and 3 bases at J, with 7 bases between. Germline values: CDR1 SGDLS, CDR2 YYNGEE. CDR3 amino acids: CASSVAGDYNEQFF. The CDR3 DNA reads TGTGCCAGCAGCGTAGCGGGGGACTACAATGAGCAGTTCTTC.

This chain uses TRBV7-2 with TRBJ2-7; D uncertain. Trimming took off 8 bases at V and 9 bases at J, with 11 bases between the two ends. Germline loops: CDR1 SGHTA, CDR2 FQGNSA. The CDR3 covers 10 residues. The CDR3 DNA sequence: TGTGCCAGCGGGGATAACGGGCAGTACTTC. It encodes CASGDNGQYF.

This clonotype was detected a few times. The V and J genes are TRBV29-1 and TRBJ2-7, with 9 bases identical to TRBD1. The germline V gene has CDR1 SQVTM and CDR2 ANQGSEA. V gave up 6 bases and J gave up 5 bases; unmatched junction bases: 11. The CDR3 runs to 14 residues. The CDR3 is CSVHLQGAQDEQYF. The CDR3 coding sequence is TGCAGCGTGCACCTACAGGGGGCACAGGACGAGCAGTACTTC.

The rearrangement joins TRBV12-3 or TRBV12-4 to TRBJ2-3; TRBD1 might be the D (5 bases). The germline V and J ends were trimmed by 7 bases and 8 bases, with 13 bases remaining between them. The length of the CDR3 is 12 residues. The CDR3 DNA reads as TGTGCCAGCAAAAGTTACAGGAGTACGCAGTATTTT. Protein product: CASKSYRSTQYF.

This clonotype has more than one count but fewer than ten. The V and J genes are TRBV2 and TRBJ1-5; D remains unclear. The V gene's germline CDR1 is SNHLY and CDR2 FYNNEI. V lost 6 bases to trimming and J lost 1 base, with 10 bases between them. The length of the CDR3 is 14 residues. The CDR3 coding sequence is TGTGCCAGCAGCTACGTAGGGAGCAATCAGCCCCAGCATTTT. It specifies CASSYVGSNQPQHF.

There are a few counts of this clonotype. This rearrangement joins TRBV28 to TRBJ2-7; TRBD2 matches 10 bases. CDR1 and CDR2 from the germline V gene are MDHEN and SYDVKM. V shed 7 bases, J shed 4 bases, and the junction held 1 base outside the gene matches. The CDR3 covers 12 residues. The CDR3 nucleotides are TGTGCCAGCAAGACTAGCGGGTACGAGCAGTACTTC. It translates to CASKTSGYEQYF.

The chain uses TRBV20-1 and TRBJ2-1; TRBD2 aligns across 8 bases. The ends lost 0 bases at V and 3 bases at J; junction bases unmatched: 7. The CDR3 spans 16 residues. From germline, CDR1 is DFQATT and CDR2 SNEGSKA (reference sequence). The CDR3 region has the DNA TGCAGTGCTAGAGATTTAGGCGGGGGGAACTACAATGAGCAGTTCTTC. It encodes CSARDLGGGNYNEQFF.

J is TRBJ2-7 and V is TRBV5-1, with 7 nucleotides matching TRBD2. After removal of 3 bases from V and 2 bases from J, the junction contained 20 bases not matched to a gene. The CDR3 runs 19 residues. The germline gives CDR1 SGHRS, CDR2 YFSETQ. For the CDR3, the DNA is TGCGCCAGCAGCTCGGGGGAGGTTCTAGCGGAAGGTTTCCCCTACGAGCAGTACTTC. Encoded protein: CASSSGEVLAEGFPYEQYF.

The chain is built from TRBV6-6 and TRBJ2-7, with TRBD2 as a possible D gene (6 bases). Germline values: CDR1 MNHNY, CDR2 SVGAGI (reference sequence). Trimming took 9 bases from V and 2 from J, leaving 14 bases between them. The length of the CDR3 is 13 residues. CDR3 sequence: CASRPREAYEQYF. The CDR3 DNA reads as TGTGCCAGTCGACCAAGGGAGGCCTACGAGCAGTACTTC.

Points on this clonotype: Mismatch with germline at one junction end may stem from a read error. The chain uses TRBV3-1 and TRBJ2-1; D unclear. Germline V gene data show CDR1 as LGHDT and CDR2 as YNNKEL (reference sequence). CDR3 length equals 11 residues. CDR3 nucleotides: TGTGCCAGCAGCCAAAAAAATGGGCAGTTCTTC. It encodes CASSQKNGQFF.

This clonotype was detected only a few times. This chain uses TRBV20-1 with TRBJ1-1; TRBD1 might be the D (5 bases). Trimming cost V 5 bases and J 0 bases, with 10 bases left between them. Looked up from germline, CDR1 is DFQATT and CDR2 is SNEGSKA (reference sequence). This CDR3 is built from 13 residues. In DNA form, the CDR3 reads TGCAGTGCTGGATGCAGGGTGAACACTGAAGCTTTCTTT. Its protein is CSAGCRVNTEAFF.

The chain couples TRBV7-9 to TRBJ2-1; tentative D call: TRBD2 (6 bases). The length of the CDR3 is 15 residues. Germline V gives CDR1 SEHNR, CDR2 FQNEAQ (reference sequence). V was trimmed by 5 bases and J by 3 bases, leaving 14 bases between them. The CDR3 is CASSIPSAVYNEQFF. The CDR3 DNA follows: TGTGCCAGCAGCATCCCTAGCGCGGTCTACAATGAGCAGTTCTTC.